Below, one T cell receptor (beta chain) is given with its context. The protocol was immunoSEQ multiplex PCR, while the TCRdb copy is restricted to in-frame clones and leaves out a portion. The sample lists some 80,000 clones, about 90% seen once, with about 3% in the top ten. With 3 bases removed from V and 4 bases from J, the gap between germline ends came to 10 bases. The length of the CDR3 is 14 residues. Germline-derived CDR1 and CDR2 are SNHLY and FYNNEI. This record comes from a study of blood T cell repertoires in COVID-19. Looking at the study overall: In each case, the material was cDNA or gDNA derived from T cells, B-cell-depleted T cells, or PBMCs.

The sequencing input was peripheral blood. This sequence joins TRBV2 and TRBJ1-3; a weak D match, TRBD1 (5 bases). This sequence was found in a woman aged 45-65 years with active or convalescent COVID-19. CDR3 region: CASSEGGPGNTIYF. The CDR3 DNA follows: TGTGCCAGCAGTGAGGGGGGTCCCGGAAACACCATATATTTT.